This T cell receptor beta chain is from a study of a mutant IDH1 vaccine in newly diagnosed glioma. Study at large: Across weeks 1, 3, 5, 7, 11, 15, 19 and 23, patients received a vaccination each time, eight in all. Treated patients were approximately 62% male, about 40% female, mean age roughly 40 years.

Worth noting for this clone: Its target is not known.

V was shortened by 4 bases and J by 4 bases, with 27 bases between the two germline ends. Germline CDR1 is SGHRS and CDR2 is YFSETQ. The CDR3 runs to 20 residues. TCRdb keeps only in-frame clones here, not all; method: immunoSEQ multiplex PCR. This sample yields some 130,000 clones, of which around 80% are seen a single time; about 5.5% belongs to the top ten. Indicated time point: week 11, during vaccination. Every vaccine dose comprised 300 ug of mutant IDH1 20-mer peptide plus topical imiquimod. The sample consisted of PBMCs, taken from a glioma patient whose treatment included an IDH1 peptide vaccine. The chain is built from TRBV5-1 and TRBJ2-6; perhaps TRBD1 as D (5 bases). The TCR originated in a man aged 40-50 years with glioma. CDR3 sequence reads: CASSPRPASGISRGANVLTF. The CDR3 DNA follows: TGCGCCAGCAGCCCACGCCCTGCCTCAGGGATAAGTAGGGGGGCCAACGTCCTGACTTTC. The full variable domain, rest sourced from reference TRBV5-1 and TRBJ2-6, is KAGVTQTPRYLIKTRGQQVTLSCSPISGHRSVSWYQQTPGQGLQFLFEYFSETQRNKGNFPGRFSGRQFSNSRSEMNVSTLELGDSALYLCASSPRPASGISRGANVLTFGAGSRLTVL.